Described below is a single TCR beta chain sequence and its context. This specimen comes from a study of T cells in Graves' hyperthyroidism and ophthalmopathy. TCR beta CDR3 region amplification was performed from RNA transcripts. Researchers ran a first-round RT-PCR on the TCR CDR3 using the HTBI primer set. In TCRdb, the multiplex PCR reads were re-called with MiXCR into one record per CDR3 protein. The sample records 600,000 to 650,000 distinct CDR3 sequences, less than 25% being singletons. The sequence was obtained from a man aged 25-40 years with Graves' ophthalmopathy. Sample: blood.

CDR3 nucleotides: TGTGCCAGCAGCGGCGGGCGGAACGATGAGCAGTTCTTC. This codes for CASSGGRNDEQFF. V and J are TRBV9 and TRBJ2-1, with D perhaps matching TRBD2 (5 bases). Per germline, CDR1 SGDLS and CDR2 YYNGEE. The CDR3 is made up of 13 amino acids. V gave up 3 bases and J gave up 8 bases, with 12 bases separating them.